Each of the 13 T cell receptor beta chains below was sequenced from the same sample in a study of cytomegalovirus exposure and HLA in healthy donors. The primer mix had 60 Vbeta and 13 Jbeta primers. Sequencing was performed with immunoSEQ multiplex PCR; in TCRdb, only in-frame clones are kept and a portion is missing. The profile shows under 250,000 clones, around 86% of them singletons. Sequencing was done on a sample of PBMCs. These receptors all come from a woman aged 40 to 50 in good health and CMV-seronegative.

The chain is built from TRBV27 and TRBJ2-2, with a possible D match to TRBD2 (7 bases). Trimming stripped 5 bases from V and 7 bases from J, with 11 bases between. This CDR3 has 13 amino acids. CDR1 MNHEY and CDR2 SMNVEV come from the germline V gene (reference sequence). CDR3 sequence reads: CASSRGDYGELFF. The CDR3 region has the DNA TGTGCCAGCAGTAGGGGGGACTACGGGGAGCTGTTTTTT.

The chain couples TRBV5-4 to TRBJ2-7, with TRBD2 identical over 11 bases. The CDR3 is made up of 17 amino acids. Germline loops: CDR1 SGHNT, CDR2 YYREEE (reference sequence). With V trimmed by 3 bases and J by 0 bases, 8 bases remained unmatched. The CDR3 protein is CASSSPTSGISSYEQYF. The CDR3 nucleotides read TGTGCCAGCAGCTCGCCGACTAGCGGGATTAGCTCCTACGAGCAGTACTTC. Drawing the rest from reference TRBV5-4 and TRBJ2-7, the complete variable domain is ETGVTQSPTHLIKTRGQQVTLRCSSQSGHNTVSWYQQALGQGPQFIFQYYREEENGRGNFPPRFSGLQFPNYSSELNVNALELDDSALYLCASSSPTSGISSYEQYFGPGTRLTVT.

The chain links TRBV7-9 to TRBJ1-1, with D maybe TRBD1 (5 bases). Trimming took off 5 bases at V and 1 base at J, with 8 bases between the two ends. CDR1 is SEHNR and CDR2 is FQNEAQ in the germline V gene (reference sequence). There are 13 residues in the CDR3. CDR3 sequence: CASSPTGNTEAFF. Written as DNA, the CDR3 is TGTGCCAGCAGCCCCACAGGGAACACTGAAGCTTTCTTT.

The rearrangement links TRBV7-9 to TRBJ2-1, with a weak D call TRBD2 (6 bases). V shed 8 bases and J shed 5 bases, with 22 bases lying between them. The CDR3 consists of 16 residues. Germline loops: CDR1 SEHNR, CDR2 FQNEAQ (reference sequence). The CDR3 loop reads CASERTRDWPNNEQFF. CDR3 nucleotide sequence: TGTGCCAGCGAGCGAACCCGGGACTGGCCCAACAATGAGCAGTTCTTC.

This clone has only a few counts. The chain uses TRBV29-1 and TRBJ2-7; 7 bases fit TRBD1. The CDR3 is made up of 16 amino acids. V lost 1 base, J lost 2 bases, and 11 bases stayed unmatched. Germline CDR1 reads SQVTM; CDR2 reads ANQGSEA. In DNA, the CDR3 is TGCAGCGTTGAAGTCGGTGACAGGGCCCTTACCTACGAGCAGTACTTC. This encodes CSVEVGDRALTYEQYF.

This rearrangement joins TRBV2 to TRBJ1-3, with 10 bases lining up with TRBD1. The V gene's germline CDR1 is SNHLY and CDR2 FYNNEI. Trimming took 5 bases from V and 4 from J; bases not matched to a gene: 2. The CDR3 totals 14 residues. DNA for the CDR3: TGTGCCAGCAGTTGGACAGGGGGAGGAAACACCATATATTTT. This translates into CASSWTGGGNTIYF.

A remark on this clone: A junction boundary mismatches the germline segment, possibly from a read error. The chain recombines TRBV7-9 with TRBJ2-1; a possible D gene is TRBD2 (5 bases). This CDR3 region has 12 residues. CDR1 SEHNR and CDR2 FQNEAQ come from the germline V gene (reference sequence). The CDR3 is CSSSFSEDEQFF. The DNA for the CDR3 is TGTTCCAGCAGCTTTTCGGAGGATGAGCAGTTCTTC.

V and J are TRBV6-5 and TRBJ2-1, with 11 positions matching TRBD2. Per germline, CDR1 MNHEY and CDR2 SVGAGI. This CDR3 contains 14 residues. With V trimmed by 6 bases and J by 6 bases, 4 bases remained unmatched. DNA of the CDR3: TGTGCCAGCAGGGGGACTAGCGGAGCCAATGAGCAGTTCTTC. Translated, it gives CASRGTSGANEQFF.

The V and J genes are TRBV5-1 and TRBJ2-5; D might be TRBD2 (6 bases). V was trimmed by 2 bases and J by 5 bases, leaving 10 bases between them. CDR3 length: 13 amino acids. Germline values: CDR1 SGHRS, CDR2 YFSETQ. CDR3 nucleotide sequence: TGCGCCAGCAGCTTTTCGGGAGTGGAGACCCAGTACTTC. It yields the protein CASSFSGVETQYF.

The rearrangement links TRBV28 to TRBJ2-7, with 7 bases aligning to TRBD1. With 3 bases clipped from V and 1 base from J, the junction kept 9 bases outside the gene matches. The CDR3 runs 16 residues. From germline, CDR1 is MDHEN and CDR2 SYDVKM. The chain's CDR3 is CASSFLFAGGSYEQYF. The DNA for the CDR3 is TGTGCCAGCAGTTTCCTCTTCGCAGGGGGTTCCTACGAGCAGTACTTC.

The chain employs TRBV11-2 and TRBJ1-1; 10 nucleotides align to TRBD1. J gave up 0 bases and V 2 bases, and 6 bases lay outside the gene matches. Germline CDR1 SGHAT, CDR2 FQNNGV. There are 17 residues in the CDR3. CDR3 sequence (DNA): TGTGCCAGCAGCTTAAGTAGGACAGGGGGAGTGAACACTGAAGCTTTCTTT. Amino acid sequence: CASSLSRTGGVNTEAFF.

The genes are TRBV19 and TRBJ1-1; maybe TRBD1 (5 bases). The ends were cut back, 5 bases at V and 4 bases at J, with 20 bases in the middle. The CDR3 contains 16 residues. CDR1 and CDR2 from the germline V gene are LNHDA and SQIVND (reference sequence). The CDR3, as DNA: TGTGCCAGTAGTTTCAGAACCTCGGGGGGTGGCACTGAAGCTTTCTTT. Translating gives CASSFRTSGGGTEAFF.

In DNA, the CDR3 is TGTGCCAGCAGGGCGGACAGGGGGCGGGATACGCAGTATTTT. Its translation: CASRADRGRDTQYF. This sequence joins TRBV7-2 and TRBJ2-3; 11 nucleotides agree with TRBD1. The CDR3 spans 14 residues. V shed 6 bases and J 6 bases; nucleotides not matched to a gene: 5. Germline CDR1 reads SGHTA; CDR2 reads FQGNSA. Filled out from reference TRBV7-2 and TRBJ2-3, the complete variable domain reads GAGVSQSPSNKVTEKGKDVELRCDPISGHTALYWYRQSLGQGLEFLIYFQGNSAPDKSGLPSDRFSAERTGGSVSTLTIQRTQQEDSAVYLCASRADRGRDTQYFGPGTRLTVL.